This TCR beta chain was captured by sequencing in a study of human thymus T cells (dated by TCRdb to between 2020 and 2021). General notes on the study: The study used roughly 8 infant thymus samples plus four related peripheral blood samples to characterize TCR alpha and beta repertoires. Donor ages ranging from roughly 6 to 244 days were recorded, and five to seven male and a couple of female infants were included in the cohort. The investigation overall reported the following: On average, thymus samples gave around 810,000 unique TCRB clonotypes, whereas blood samples gave about 92,000. Usage of V and J gene segments appeared to be biased in both the thymic and the peripheral blood repertoires.

The CDR3 goes from the cysteine to the phenylalanine over 15 residues. Only the CDR3 DNA is retained, 45 bases long and in frame from the first base. Per the germline V gene, SGHTA is the CDR1 and FQGNSA is the CDR2. V was cut back by 1 base and J by 4 bases, leaving a gap of 13 bases between them. On this clone itself: Its antigen is unknown. No much larger clone is present one base from it, and per-base qualities are unavailable.

The immunoSEQ multiplex PCR assay was used to amplify the TCRB and TCRAD loci from a standardized quantity of quality-controlled genomic DNA. Amplicons spanned the V(D)J region at a length sufficient to cover the CDR3 and identify V and J genes. Through the commercial immunoSEQ service, the amplicons were sequenced on an Illumina platform. As for the authors' bioinformatics: Corrections for primer bias and sequencing errors followed previously described methods, while TCRAD and TCRB definitions were based on the IMGT database. Repertoires were analysed with immunoSEQ Analyzer 3.0 and VDJTools, covering basic statistics, V/J segment usage, diversity estimates, rarefaction and pairwise overlap. To estimate diversity, the Chao1, ChaoE, Efron-Thisted, Shannon and inverse Simpson indices were applied, and diversity was also estimated on datasets down-sampled to the smallest sample. Repertoire overlap was determined by strict matching of CDR3 nucleotide sequence, V gene and J gene, and Jaccard-based multidimensional scaling clustering was applied. TCRdb stores this immuneACCESS table with in-frame sequences only. Part of the clones is absent; in the studies checked, under half of the shortfall reflects unresolved V genes, and no reason is known for the rest. The V and J calls and the clone size are those of that table, but D and trimming were determined from the DNA. For this sample the table gives about 50,000 clones, of which roughly 94% were detected only once. The top ten clones comprise approximately 0.16% of the sample.

Donors were immunologically healthy infants undergoing open corrective cardiac surgery for congenital heart defects in Finland. During surgery, a small roughly 0.5-1 mL aliquot of peripheral blood was collected from four of the eight donors. Instead of starting from a fixed cell number, genomic DNA extraction from blood samples used all available leukocytes. Erythrocytes were removed from blood with ACK lysis buffer, and the leukocytes were stored as pellets at -70 °C. Genomic DNA was extracted from frozen cell pellets with a QIAsymphony instrument. The source of this sequence is a girl under three years old with a congenital heart defect but otherwise immunologically healthy. The sequenced sample was blood. The receptor chain draws on TRBV7-2 and TRBJ1-1; the D gene is perhaps TRBD1, on 6 matching bases. For the CDR3, the sequence is CASSLGISGATEAFF. The nucleotides are TGTGCCAGCAGCTTAGGTATTTCGGGGGCCACTGAAGCTTTCTTT.